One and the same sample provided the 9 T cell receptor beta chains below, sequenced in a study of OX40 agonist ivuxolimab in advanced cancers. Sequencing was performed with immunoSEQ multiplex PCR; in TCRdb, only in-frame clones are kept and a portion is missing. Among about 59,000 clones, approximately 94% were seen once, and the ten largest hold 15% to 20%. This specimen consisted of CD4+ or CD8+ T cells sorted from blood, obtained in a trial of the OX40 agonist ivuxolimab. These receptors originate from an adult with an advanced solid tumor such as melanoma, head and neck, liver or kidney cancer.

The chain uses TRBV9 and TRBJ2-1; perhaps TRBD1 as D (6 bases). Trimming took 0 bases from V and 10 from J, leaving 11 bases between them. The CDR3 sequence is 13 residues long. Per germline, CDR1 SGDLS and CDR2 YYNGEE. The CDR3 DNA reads TGTGCCAGCAGCGTAGTTGGGGGCGGGGAGCAGTTCTTC. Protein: CASSVVGGGEQFF.

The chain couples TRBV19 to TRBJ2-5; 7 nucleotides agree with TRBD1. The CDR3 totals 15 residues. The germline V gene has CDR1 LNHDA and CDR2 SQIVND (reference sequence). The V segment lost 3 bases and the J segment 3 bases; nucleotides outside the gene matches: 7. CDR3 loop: CASSILGQVEETQYF. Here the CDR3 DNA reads TGTGCCAGTAGTATCCTTGGACAGGTTGAAGAGACCCAGTACTTC.

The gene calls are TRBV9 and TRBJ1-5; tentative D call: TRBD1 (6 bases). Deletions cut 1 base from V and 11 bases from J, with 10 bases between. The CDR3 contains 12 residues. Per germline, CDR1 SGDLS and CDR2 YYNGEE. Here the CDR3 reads CASSVPGGSQHF. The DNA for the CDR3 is TGTGCCAGCAGCGTACCGGGGGGCTCCCAGCATTTT.

In DNA form, the CDR3 reads TGTGCCAGCAGCCAACCCGAAGGGGGGAACACTGAAGCTTTCTTT. Translation: CASSQPEGGNTEAFF. The chain couples TRBV11-1 to TRBJ1-1; D is possibly TRBD1 (6 bases). CDR1 and CDR2 (germline): SGHAT, FQDESV (reference sequence). There are 15 residues in the CDR3. Trimming left V 5 bases short and J 1 base short, with 14 bases between.

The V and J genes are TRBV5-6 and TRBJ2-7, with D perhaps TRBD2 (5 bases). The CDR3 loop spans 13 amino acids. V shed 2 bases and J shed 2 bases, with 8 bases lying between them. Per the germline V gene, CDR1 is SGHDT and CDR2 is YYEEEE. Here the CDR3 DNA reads TGTGCCAGCAGCTTTGGACTCCCCTACGAGCAGTACTTC. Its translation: CASSFGLPYEQYF.

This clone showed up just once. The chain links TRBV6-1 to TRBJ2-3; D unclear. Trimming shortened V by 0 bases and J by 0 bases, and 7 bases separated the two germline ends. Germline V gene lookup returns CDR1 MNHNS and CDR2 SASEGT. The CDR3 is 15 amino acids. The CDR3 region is CASSEAAGSTDTQYF. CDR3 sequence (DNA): TGTGCCAGCAGTGAAGCGGCAGGAAGCACAGATACGCAGTATTTT.

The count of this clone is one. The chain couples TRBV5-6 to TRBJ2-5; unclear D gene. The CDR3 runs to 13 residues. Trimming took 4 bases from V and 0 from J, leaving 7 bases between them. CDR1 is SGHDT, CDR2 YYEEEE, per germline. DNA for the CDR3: TGTGCCAGCAGCATCCGGGACCAAGAGACCCAGTACTTC. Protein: CASSIRDQETQYF.

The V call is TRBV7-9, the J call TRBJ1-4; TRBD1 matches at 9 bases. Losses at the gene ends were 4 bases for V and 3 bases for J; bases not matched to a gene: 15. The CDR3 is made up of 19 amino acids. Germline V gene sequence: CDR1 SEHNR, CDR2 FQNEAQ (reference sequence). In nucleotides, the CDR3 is TGTGCCAGCAGCTCCTTGTTCAGGACAGGGGATGGGGCTAATGAAAAACTGTTTTTT. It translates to CASSSLFRTGDGANEKLFF.

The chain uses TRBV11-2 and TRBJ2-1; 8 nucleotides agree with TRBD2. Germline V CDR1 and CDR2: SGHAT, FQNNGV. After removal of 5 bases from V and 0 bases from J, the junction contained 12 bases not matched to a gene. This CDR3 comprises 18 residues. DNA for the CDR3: TGTGCCAGCAGCCGCCGGGGACTAGGAGGAAGCTCCTACAATGAGCAGTTCTTC. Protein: CASSRRGLGGSSYNEQFF.